The TCR beta chain under discussion was sequenced for a study of identical twins. This clonotype was found many times. Unique molecular identifiers were present on the cDNA, which also gained a universal primer site by template switching. TCRdb re-called the 5' RACE reads with MiXCR, one entry per CDR3 protein. The repertoire holds some 600,000 distinct CDR3 sequences, with under 8.5% as singletons. From germline, CDR1 is MGHRA and CDR2 YSYEKL. V lost 2 bases, J lost 6 bases, and 9 bases stayed unmatched. This CDR3 is 18 amino acids long. These data were likewise used in another study, on yellow fever vaccine responses in identical twins. From that study: Reportedly, the T cell response mounted by twins to vaccine seemed partly convergent, partly personalized.

This receptor was taken from a woman aged 18-29 years in good health. The sequenced sample consisted of PBMCs. The chain links TRBV4-1 to TRBJ2-1, with TRBD2 matching over 14 bases. The CDR3 loop is CASSQSRLAGGRGNEQFF. The CDR3 DNA sequence: TGCGCCAGCAGCCAAAGCCGACTAGCGGGAGGGAGGGGCAATGAGCAGTTCTTC.